This T cell receptor (beta chain) was identified during a study of blood T cells in healthy people across ages. Study-wide results and limits: Naive CD4+ cells and diversity were both higher in long-lived donors than in aged donors. Considered underestimates were the diversity estimates obtained from one million T cells. With donor CMV status unknown, expanded clonotype changes were possibly confounded.

Using a J-beta primer mix together with a sample-barcoded 5' primer, a second PCR was run for about 7 to 12 cycles. TCRdb re-analysed the 5' RACE reads in MiXCR, keeping a single row per CDR3 protein. This sample has some 800,000 distinct CDR3 sequences, with under 45% found just once. Germline CDR1 is LGHNA and CDR2 is YNFKEQ. CDR3 length: 13 amino acids. Comment on this clonotype: Its antigen is not known.

The sequence derives from a man aged 55 to 70 in good health. The sample consisted of blood. The chain is built from TRBV4-2 and TRBJ2-4; a weak D match, TRBD2 (6 bases). The DNA end lines up better with TRBJ2-7; the J call may be wrong. CDR3 coding DNA: TGTGCCAGCAGTCACTCTAGCGCCTACGAGCAGTACTTC. Translated, it gives CASSHSSAYEQYF.